Below are 28 T cell receptor beta chains sequenced from a single sample in a study of response to subunit inactivated influenza vaccine. In TCRdb, the RT-PCR reads were re-called with MiXCR into one record per CDR3 protein. Of approximately 480,000 distinct CDR3 sequences listed, roughly 11% are singletons. Material: PBMCs from blood, obtained 45 days after vaccination. The receptors were sampled from a man in his fifties who received an inactivated influenza vaccine.

This clonotype has more than one count but fewer than ten. The rearrangement links TRBV5-5 to TRBJ2-3; TRBD2 aligns across 10 bases. Germline V lookup: CDR1 SGHKS, CDR2 YYEKEE (reference sequence). The length of the CDR3 is 16 residues. After removal of 4 bases from V and 2 bases from J, the junction contained 7 bases not matched to a gene. DNA of the CDR3: TGTGCCAGCAGCCTAAGTACTAGCGGGGCCACAGATACGCAGTATTTT. Translating it yields CASSLSTSGATDTQYF.

The chain couples TRBV7-2 to TRBJ2-2; no clear D. There are 16 residues in the CDR3. CDR1 and CDR2 from the germline V gene are SGHTA and FQGNSA. V lost 2 bases and J lost 6, with 16 bases in between. Written as DNA, the CDR3 is TGTGCCAGCAGCTTATTCGGGTATGGTGTGGCCGGGGAGCTGTTTTTT. Translation gives CASSLFGYGVAGELFF.

The V gene is TRBV27, the J gene TRBJ2-3; 13 bases match TRBD2. The CDR3 totals 17 residues. Trimming at V came to 4 bases and at J to 4 bases, leaving 8 bases not matched to a gene. The V gene's germline CDR1 is MNHEY and CDR2 SMNVEV (reference sequence). The CDR3 loop is CASSSPTSGRAPDTQYF. The CDR3 bases are TGTGCCAGCAGTTCACCCACTAGCGGGAGGGCCCCAGATACGCAGTATTTT.

This clonotype came up many times. The CDR3 spells CASSHQTFGQTLYNEQFF. The CDR3, as DNA: TGTGCCAGCAGTCACCAGACCTTCGGGCAGACCCTCTACAATGAGCAGTTCTTC. V usage is TRBV6-2 or TRBV6-3 and J usage is TRBJ2-1, with D unresolved. Germline assignment: CDR1 MNHEY and CDR2 SVGEGT. The CDR3 has 18 residues. V was cut by 5 bases and J by 3 bases, with 23 bases left in between.

This clonotype turned up a few times. The chain combines TRBV6-2 or TRBV6-3 with TRBJ1-2; weak D call: TRBD1 (6 bases). V was pared by 3 bases and J by 6 bases, with 14 bases between. Per germline, CDR1 MNHEY and CDR2 SVGEGT. This CDR3 spans 14 amino acids. This CDR3 reads CASSYLGASDGYTF. CDR3 sequence (DNA): TGTGCCAGCAGTTATCTGGGGGCAAGCGATGGCTACACCTTC.

In this sample, this clonotype turned up once. An end of the junction differs from the germline gene, which may be a read error. This rearrangement joins TRBV3-1 to TRBJ1-2; TRBD1 matches 9 bases. Germline assignment: CDR1 LGHDT and CDR2 YNNKEL (reference sequence). This CDR3 is 16 amino acids long. CDR3 sequence reads: CASSRGVTGGAYGYSF. The CDR3 DNA follows: TGTGCCAGCAGCCGTGGGGTCACAGGGGGCGCCTATGGCTACTCCTTC.

Notes on this clonotype: This may be a read error: a much more frequent sequence differs by one nucleotide. This chain joins TRBV5-1 and TRBJ2-3; 7 bases are a match to TRBD1. The DNA matches TRBJ1-5 better at its end, which makes the J call doubtful. From germline, CDR1 is SGHRS and CDR2 YFSETQ. This CDR3 contains 15 residues. The CDR3 nucleotides are TGCGCCAGCAGGTCGCCGGGACAGTACACAGATACGCAGCATTTT. Translation: CASRSPGQYTDTQHF.

This clonotype was counted many times. This chain joins TRBV20-1 and TRBJ2-1; weak D call: TRBD2 (6 bases). Trimming left V 6 bases short and J 8 bases short, with 17 bases between. The germline V gene encodes CDR1 DFQATT and CDR2 SNEGSKA (reference sequence). CDR3 size: 13 residues. CDR3 protein: CSASSRGLDEQFF. The DNA of the CDR3 is TGCAGTGCCTCTAGCCGGGGGTTGGATGAGCAGTTCTTC.

The chain recombines TRBV10-2 with TRBJ2-1; 9 bases are shared with TRBD2. Germline V lookup: CDR1 WSHSY, CDR2 SAAADI. V dropped 3 bases and J dropped 7; count of bases not matched to a gene: 1. This CDR3 comprises 13 residues. CDR3 nucleotides: TGCGCCAGCAGTGAAACTAGCGGGAATGAGCAGTTCTTC. This translates into CASSETSGNEQFF.

This chain links TRBV9 with TRBJ2-7, with 8 bases fitting TRBD2. CDR3 length: 16 amino acids. Germline V gives CDR1 SGDLS, CDR2 YYNGEE. Trimming removed 3 bases from V and 7 bases from J; junction bases left unmatched: 15. DNA of the CDR3: TGTGCCAGCAGCGCCTACAGCGGGAGTCTGCCGGGTGAGCAGTACTTC. The encoded protein is CASSAYSGSLPGEQYF.

This clonotype has ten or more counts. The chain links TRBV29-1 to TRBJ2-3; D might be TRBD1 (6 bases). The CDR3 is made up of 13 amino acids. CDR1 and CDR2 (germline): SQVTM, ANQGSEA. V lost 5 bases to trimming and J lost 2 bases, with 11 bases between them. The CDR3 coding sequence is TGCAGCGTTCGGACAGAGTACACAGATACGCAGTATTTT. It translates to CSVRTEYTDTQYF.

This clonotype was observed many times. The CDR3 here is CASSLPSGGPSTDTQYF. The CDR3 nucleotides read TGTGCCAGCAGTCTACCTAGCGGGGGGCCTAGCACAGATACGCAGTATTTT. The chain uses TRBV12-3 or TRBV12-4 and TRBJ2-3; 11 positions agree with TRBD2. The CDR3 is 17 residues long. Trimming cost V 5 bases and J 0 bases; bases outside gene matches: 7.

This clonotype occurred a few times. The chain links TRBV4-3 to TRBJ2-7, with 8 bases matching TRBD1. V shed 0 bases, J shed 6 bases, and the junction held 4 bases outside the gene matches. Germline values: CDR1 LGHNA, CDR2 YSLEER. This CDR3 is 14 amino acids long. CDR3 region: CASSQDWGQAEQYF. CDR3 DNA sequence: TGCGCCAGCAGCCAAGATTGGGGACAGGCCGAGCAGTACTTC.

This rearrangement joins TRBV4-1 to TRBJ2-2; D perhaps matches TRBD1 (9 bases). The germline V and J ends were trimmed by 2 bases and 4 bases, with 14 bases remaining between them. This CDR3 comprises 16 residues. CDR1 is MGHRA, CDR2 YSYEKL, per germline. The CDR3 loop is CASSQSGGQGTGELFF. The CDR3 DNA reads as TGCGCCAGCAGCCAAAGCGGGGGACAGGGCACCGGGGAGCTGTTTTTT.

In this sample, this clonotype turned up many times. The chain links TRBV29-1 to TRBJ2-1; D unclear. The germline gives CDR1 SQVTM, CDR2 ANQGSEA. Between the trimmed V and J ends, which lost 7 bases and 8 bases, there was a span of 12 bases. The CDR3 consists of 11 residues. CDR3 sequence reads: CSAQALDEQFF. In DNA form, the CDR3 reads TGCAGCGCCCAAGCATTAGATGAGCAGTTCTTC.

This chain connects TRBV7-2 to TRBJ2-7; D gene ambiguous. Germline V gives CDR1 SGHTA, CDR2 FQGNSA. V shed 5 bases and J shed 5 bases, with 19 bases lying between them. There are 15 residues in the CDR3. This chain's CDR3 is CASSGAARWGNEQYF. CDR3 DNA sequence: TGTGCCAGCAGCGGTGCGGCCCGGTGGGGAAACGAGCAGTACTTC.

The chain joins TRBV7-6 to TRBJ2-7; TRBD1 matches 10 bases. Germline CDR1 is SGHVS and CDR2 is FNYEAQ. The CDR3 length is 16 residues. After removal of 5 bases from V and 5 bases from J, the junction contained 12 bases not matched to a gene. CDR3 residues: CASSVLTGGVIDEQYF. CDR3 bases: TGTGCCAGCAGCGTCCTGACAGGGGGCGTCATCGACGAGCAGTACTTC.

This rearrangement joins TRBV7-9 to TRBJ1-6; no reliable D call. The CDR3 contains 12 residues. The germline CDR1 and CDR2 sequences are SEHNR and FQNEAQ (reference sequence). Trimming took 6 bases from V and 9 from J, leaving 9 bases between them. In nucleotides, the CDR3 is TGTGCCAGCAGTCGGGATTTTTCACCCCTCCACTTT. Residues: CASSRDFSPLHF.

On this clonotype itself: Its ends do not fully match the called genes, so a read error is possible. This chain uses TRBV3-1 with TRBJ2-4, with 11 nucleotides matching TRBD1. Germline values: CDR1 LGHDT, CDR2 YNNKEL (reference sequence). The CDR3 is 13 residues long. In nucleotides, the CDR3 is TGTGCCAGCAGCCCCCGGGACAGGGGGGTGTCACACTTC. Translating it yields CASSPRDRGVSHF.

This clonotype was seen a few times. The CDR3 spells CASTPVGRGSHLGSYNEQFF. The CDR3 DNA reads TGTGCCAGCACCCCAGTCGGACGCGGGAGCCACCTGGGCTCCTACAATGAGCAGTTCTTC. The chain couples TRBV6-2 or TRBV6-3 to TRBJ2-1, with 7 nucleotides matching TRBD2. The germline CDR1 and CDR2 sequences are MNHEY and SVGEGT. The CDR3 totals 20 residues. V was pared by 7 bases and J by 0 bases, with 21 bases of the junction left unmatched.

V is TRBV28 and J is TRBJ1-2; 7 bases align to TRBD1. This CDR3 is 16 amino acids long. The germline V gene has CDR1 MDHEN and CDR2 SYDVKM. J gave up 8 bases and V 6 bases, and 18 bases lay outside the gene matches. The DNA of the CDR3 is TGTGCCAGCAGCCCGAAAGGGGACAGCCGCGGCTGGGGCTACACCTTC. This sequence encodes CASSPKGDSRGWGYTF.

V and J are TRBV7-2 and TRBJ1-5, with D maybe TRBD1 (6 bases). CDR1 SGHTA and CDR2 FQGNSA come from the germline V gene. This CDR3 comprises 16 residues. V lost 5 bases and J 6 bases, leaving 20 bases between the germline ends. The CDR3 DNA sequence: TGTGCCAGCAGCCCGATGAGGGGGGGCGTCTCTCAGCCCCAGCATTTT. Residues: CASSPMRGGVSQPQHF.

The V call is TRBV11-2, the J call TRBJ2-5; a possible D gene is TRBD1 (5 bases). The germline CDR1 and CDR2 sequences are SGHAT and FQNNGV. Trimming took off 0 bases at V and 5 bases at J, with 16 bases between the two ends. The CDR3 is 16 residues long. The CDR3 sequence is CASSLDLGALRETQYF. The CDR3 DNA reads TGTGCCAGCAGCTTAGATCTTGGGGCCCTGAGGGAGACCCAGTACTTC. Variable domain in full (rest from reference TRBV11-2 and TRBJ2-5): EAGVAQSPRYKIIEKRQSVAFWCNPISGHATLYWYQQILGQGPKLLIQFQNNGVVDDSQLPKDRFSAERLKGVDSTLKIQPAKLEDSAVYLCASSLDLGALRETQYFGPGTRLLVL.

Ten or more counts support this clonotype. The chain has TRBV12-3 or TRBV12-4 and TRBJ2-1, with TRBD2 matching 12 bases. The CDR3 runs to 15 residues. After removal of 6 bases from V and 9 bases from J, the junction contained 9 bases not matched to a gene. The CDR3 DNA follows: TGTGCCAGCAGCCCACTAGCGGGGGGATTGGGTGAGCAGTTCTTC. As protein: CASSPLAGGLGEQFF.

This clonotype was detected ten times or more. The chain joins TRBV29-1 to TRBJ2-3, with D possibly matching TRBD2 (5 bases). The germline CDR1 and CDR2 sequences are SQVTM and ANQGSEA. The V end was cut by 3 bases, the J end by 8 bases, with 18 bases between. This CDR3 is 14 amino acids long. The CDR3 is CSVESGSRISTQYF. The CDR3 DNA reads as TGCAGCGTTGAGAGCGGATCCAGAATAAGTACGCAGTATTTT.

This clonotype has a count of ten or more. V and J are TRBV7-2 and TRBJ2-5, with unresolved D. CDR3 size: 13 residues. Germline V gene lookup returns CDR1 SGHTA and CDR2 FQGNSA. Trimming left V 1 base short and J 5 bases short, with 8 bases between. The CDR3 loop reads CASSLGGVETQYF. DNA for the CDR3: TGTGCCAGCAGCTTAGGAGGAGTTGAGACCCAGTACTTC.

A note on this clonotype: This may come from a read error, since a much larger clone is one base off. The chain uses TRBV19 and TRBJ2-7, with TRBD1 matching over 8 bases. CDR3 length equals 14 residues. The germline CDR1 and CDR2 sequences are LNHDA and SQIVND (reference sequence). Here the CDR3 reads CASCIRDRSYEQYF. In DNA, the CDR3 is TGTGCCAGTTGTATACGGGACAGGTCCTACGAGCAGTACTTC.

This clonotype was seen at least ten times. The chain uses TRBV20-1 and TRBJ1-1, with D tentatively TRBD1 (6 bases). With 8 bases removed from V and 2 bases from J, the gap between germline ends came to 9 bases. There are 11 residues in the CDR3. In germline, CDR1 is DFQATT, CDR2 SNEGSKA (reference sequence). Written as DNA, the CDR3 is TGCAGTCCCAGGGGAAACACTGAAGCTTTCTTT. It is translated as CSPRGNTEAFF.